What follows is one T cell receptor beta chain and its context. The target antigen is unknown. The data originate from a study of T cell repertoires in cytomegalovirus infection. Study-level information: An indication of both CMV infection and matching HLA type came from public TCR beta signatures.

Study results and limitations: Adding up the frequency of public TCR beta families identified people who carried CMV plus the relevant HLA. CMV-specific HLA-C-restricted TCR beta clonotypes dominated the ex vivo response.

Each CDR3 protein is one row after TCRdb ran MiXCR on the reads. The data hold about 480,000 distinct CDR3 sequences, with 30% to 35% observed a single time. CDR3 length: 15 amino acids. The ends lost 6 bases at V and 5 bases at J; junction bases unmatched: 8. Germline-derived CDR1 and CDR2 are MNHEY and SVGAGI. This TCR came from a human donor in good health (CMV status not recorded). Some clones in this sample may be carry-over from other donors' samples. The material sequenced was cultured PBMCs, taken from culture after CMV antigen stimulation. This chain connects TRBV6-5 to TRBJ2-5, with 11 nucleotides matching TRBD2. The CDR3 protein is CASSVAGGPWETQYF. The DNA of the CDR3 is TGTGCCAGCAGCGTAGCGGGAGGGCCCTGGGAGACCCAGTACTTC.